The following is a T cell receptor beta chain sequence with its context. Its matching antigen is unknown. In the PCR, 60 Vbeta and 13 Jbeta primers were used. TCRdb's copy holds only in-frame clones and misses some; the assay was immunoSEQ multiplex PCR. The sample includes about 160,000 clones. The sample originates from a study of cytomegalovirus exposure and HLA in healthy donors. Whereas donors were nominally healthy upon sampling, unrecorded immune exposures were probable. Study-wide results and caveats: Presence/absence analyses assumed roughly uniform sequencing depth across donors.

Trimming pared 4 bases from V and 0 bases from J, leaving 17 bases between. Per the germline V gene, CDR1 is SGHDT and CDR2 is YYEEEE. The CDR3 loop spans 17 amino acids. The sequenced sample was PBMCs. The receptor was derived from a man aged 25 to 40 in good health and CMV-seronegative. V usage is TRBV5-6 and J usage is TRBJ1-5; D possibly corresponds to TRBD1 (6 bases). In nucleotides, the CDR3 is TGTGCCAGCAGCGCCAGGACAGATCTCTATAGCAATCAGCCCCAGCATTTT. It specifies CASSARTDLYSNQPQHF.